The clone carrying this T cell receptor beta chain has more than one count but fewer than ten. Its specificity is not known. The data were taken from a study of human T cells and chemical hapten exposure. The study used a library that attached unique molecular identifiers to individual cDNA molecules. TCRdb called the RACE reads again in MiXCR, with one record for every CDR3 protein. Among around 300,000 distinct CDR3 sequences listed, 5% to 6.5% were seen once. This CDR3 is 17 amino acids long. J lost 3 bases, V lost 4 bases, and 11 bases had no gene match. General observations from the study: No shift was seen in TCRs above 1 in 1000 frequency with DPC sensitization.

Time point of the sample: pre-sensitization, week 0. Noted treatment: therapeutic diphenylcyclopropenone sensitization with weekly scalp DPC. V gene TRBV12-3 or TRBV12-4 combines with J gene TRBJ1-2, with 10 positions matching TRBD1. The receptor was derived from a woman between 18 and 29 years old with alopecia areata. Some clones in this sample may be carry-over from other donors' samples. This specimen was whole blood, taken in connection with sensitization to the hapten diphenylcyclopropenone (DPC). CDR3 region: CASSSHDRGRGHYGYTF. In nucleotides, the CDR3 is TGTGCCAGCAGTTCCCACGACAGGGGGCGTGGGCACTATGGCTACACCTTC.